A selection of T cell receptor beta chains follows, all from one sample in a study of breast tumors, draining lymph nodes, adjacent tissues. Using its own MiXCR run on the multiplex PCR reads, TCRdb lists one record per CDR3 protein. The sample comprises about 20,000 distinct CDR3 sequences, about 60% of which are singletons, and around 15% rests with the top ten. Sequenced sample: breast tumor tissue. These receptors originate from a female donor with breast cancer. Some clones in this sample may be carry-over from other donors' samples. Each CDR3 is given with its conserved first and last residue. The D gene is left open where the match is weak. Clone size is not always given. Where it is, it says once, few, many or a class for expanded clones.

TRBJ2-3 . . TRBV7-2 CASGLGGPSTGTQYF TGTGCCAGCGGCTTGGGGGGGCCTAGCACAGGTACGCAGTATTTT
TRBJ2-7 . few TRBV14 CASSQYSSYEQYF TGTGCCAGCAGCCAATATAGCTCCTACGAGCAGTACTTC
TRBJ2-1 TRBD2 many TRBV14 CASSQLAGVQWSYNEQFF TGTGCCAGCAGCCAACTAGCGGGAGTCCAGTGGTCCTATAATGAGCAGTTCTTC
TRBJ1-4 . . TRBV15 CATSRSRRANEKLFF TGTGCCACCAGCCGGAGTCGAAGGGCTAATGAAAAACTGTTTTTT
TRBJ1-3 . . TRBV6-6 CASSLRGLGNTIYF TGTGCCAGCAGCTTACGGGGACTTGGAAACACCATATATTTT
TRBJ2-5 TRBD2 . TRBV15 CATSRGPSGAVETQYF TGTGCCACCAGCAGAGGTCCGAGCGGGGCCGTAGAGACCCAGTACTTC
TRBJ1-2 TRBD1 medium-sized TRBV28 CASSVDRGVDGYTF TGTGCCAGCAGTGTTGACAGGGGGGTAGATGGCTACACCTTC
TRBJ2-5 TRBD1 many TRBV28 CATLTGKETQYF TGTGCCACCCTGACAGGGAAAGAGACCCAGTACTTC
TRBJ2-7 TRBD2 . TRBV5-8 CASTNLAGTYEQYF TGTGCCAGCACCAATCTAGCGGGTACCTACGAGCAGTACTTC
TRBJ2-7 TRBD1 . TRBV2 CASRGTGLSYEQYF TGTGCCAGCAGGGGGACAGGGCTCTCCTACGAGCAGTACTTC
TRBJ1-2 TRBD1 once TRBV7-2 CASSNRQGGFLGYTF TGTGCCAGCAGCAATCGACAGGGTGGGTTTCTTGGCTACACCTTC
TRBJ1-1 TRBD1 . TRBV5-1 CASSHPGGTDAFF TGCGCCAGCAGCCATCCAGGGGGCACTGACGCTTTCTTT
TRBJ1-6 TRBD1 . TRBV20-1 CSATTGVNSPLHF TGCAGTGCTACGACAGGGGTTAATTCACCCCTCCACTTT
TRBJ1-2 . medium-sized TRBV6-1 CASSERRNYGYTF TGTGCCAGCAGTGAACGCAGGAACTATGGCTACACCTTC
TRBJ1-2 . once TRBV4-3 CASSLGSGGHNYGYTF TGCGCCAGCAGCCTGGGTAGCGGGGGGCACAACTATGGCTACACCTTC
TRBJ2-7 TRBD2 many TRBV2 CASSEEASGRSEQYF TGTGCCAGCAGTGAAGAGGCTAGCGGGAGATCCGAGCAGTACTTC